This is a list of T cell receptor beta chains from one sample in a study of cytomegalovirus exposure and HLA in healthy donors. Data came from immunoSEQ multiplex PCR; TCRdb stores just in-frame clones and leaves some out. Found here are about 140,000 clones, around 82% of them singletons; the top ten hold around 2.5%. The sample comprised PBMCs. These receptors were taken from a man in his fifties or sixties in good health and CMV-seronegative. Both conserved end residues are part of each CDR3. A D gene is named only where the DNA matches it firmly. Expanded clones get a size class; other rows say once, few or many, or leave the size out.

d_gene: TRBD2
abundance: -
v_gene: TRBV9
j_gene: TRBJ2-1
CDR3nt: TGTGCCAGCAGCGTAGGGACTAGCGGGTACAATGAGCAGTTCTTC
CDR3aa: CASSVGTSGYNEQFF

d_gene: -
abundance: -
v_gene: TRBV27
j_gene: TRBJ2-2
CDR3nt: TGTGCCAGCAGTTTAGGACTATCTCTTTACGGGGAGCTGTTTTTT
CDR3aa: CASSLGLSLYGELFF

d_gene: TRBD1
abundance: -
v_gene: TRBV6-1
j_gene: TRBJ2-3
CDR3nt: TGTGTCAACAGGGACAGGGACACAGATACGCAGTATTTT
CDR3aa: CVNRDRDTDTQYF

d_gene: -
abundance: once
v_gene: TRBV4-2
j_gene: TRBJ1-5
CDR3nt: TGTGCCAGCAGCCAGGAGGCCGCGTCGGCAGTCGGGCCCCAGCATTTT
CDR3aa: CASSQEAASAVGPQHF

d_gene: TRBD1
abundance: -
v_gene: TRBV30
j_gene: TRBJ1-2
CDR3nt: TGTGCCTGGAGTGTAGGTGGGACAGGGGGCAACTATGGCTACACCTTC
CDR3aa: CAWSVGGTGGNYGYTF

d_gene: -
abundance: -
v_gene: TRBV5-1
j_gene: TRBJ1-1
CDR3nt: TGCGCCAGCAGCTTGTCCGCGGGGGTCCCGATGAACACTGAAGCTTTCTTT
CDR3aa: CASSLSAGVPMNTEAFF

d_gene: -
abundance: -
v_gene: TRBV27
j_gene: TRBJ2-4
CDR3nt: TGTGCCAGCAGCCCCCGATGGCAGAACATTCAGTACTTC
CDR3aa: CASSPRWQNIQYF

d_gene: -
abundance: few
v_gene: TRBV5-4
j_gene: TRBJ1-4
CDR3nt: TGTGCCAGCAGCTTGGCAGCTAGCGATGAAAAACTGTTTTTT
CDR3aa: CASSLAASDEKLFF

d_gene: TRBD1
abundance: -
v_gene: TRBV18
j_gene: TRBJ1-1
CDR3nt: TGTGCCAGCTCACCCTGGGACAGGGGTAGCACTGAAGCTTTCTTT
CDR3aa: CASSPWDRGSTEAFF

d_gene: -
abundance: -
v_gene: TRBV5-1
j_gene: TRBJ1-1
CDR3nt: TGCGCCAGCAGCTTGGAGGTGGGCCCGATGAACACTGAAGCTTTCTTT
CDR3aa: CASSLEVGPMNTEAFF

d_gene: TRBD1
abundance: -
v_gene: TRBV19
j_gene: TRBJ2-7
CDR3nt: TGTGCCAGTAGGACTACAGGGGCGGTCGAGCAGTACTTC
CDR3aa: CASRTTGAVEQYF

d_gene: -
abundance: -
v_gene: TRBV5-4
j_gene: TRBJ2-1
CDR3nt: TGTGCCAGCAGCTTGGAACAGGTGGGTGAGCAGTTCTTC
CDR3aa: CASSLEQVGEQFF

d_gene: -
abundance: -
v_gene: TRBV9
j_gene: TRBJ2-3
CDR3nt: TGTGCCAGCAGCGTAGAGGGACTAGATACGCAGTATTTT
CDR3aa: CASSVEGLDTQYF